The 21 T cell receptor beta chains in this list originate from one sample, sequenced in a study of cytomegalovirus exposure and HLA in healthy donors. The PCR employed 60 Vbeta primers together with 13 Jbeta primers. Only in-frame clones appear in the TCRdb table, and some are missing; sequencing was by immunoSEQ multiplex PCR. The data contain over 200,000 clones, about 78% of them singletons. Input material: PBMCs. The receptors originated from a male donor in good health and CMV-seronegative.

There are a few counts of this clone. This chain links TRBV5-1 with TRBJ2-7; D uncertain. V was trimmed by 2 bases and J by 0 bases, leaving 6 bases between them. Germline V CDR1 and CDR2: SGHRS, YFSETQ. CDR3 length: 13 residues. The CDR3 loop is CASSFTSSYEQYF. DNA for the CDR3: TGCGCCAGCAGCTTTACCAGCTCCTACGAGCAGTACTTC.

This sequence joins TRBV7-9 and TRBJ2-3, with 13 bases matching TRBD2. Germline V CDR1 and CDR2: SEHNR, FQNEAQ (reference sequence). CDR3 size: 16 residues. Trimming took 5 bases from V and 0 from J; bases not matched to a gene: 2. For the CDR3, the DNA is TGTGCCAGCAGCGGGGGACTAGCGGGAAGCACAGATACGCAGTATTTT. It yields the protein CASSGGLAGSTDTQYF.

J is TRBJ2-1 and V is TRBV7-6, with 7 bases identical to TRBD1. The CDR3 has 16 residues. Germline trimming cut 1 base from V and 3 bases from J; bases unmatched to any gene: 6. CDR1 is SGHVS, CDR2 FNYEAQ, per germline. The CDR3 nucleotides read TGTGCCAGCAGCTTAGAGGGCGGACAGGTCTACAATGAGCAGTTCTTC. Encoded protein: CASSLEGGQVYNEQFF.

The rearrangement uses TRBV6-5 and TRBJ2-3; no reliable D call. Trimming left V 6 bases short and J 3 bases short, with 7 bases between. The length of the CDR3 is 12 residues. Germline V CDR1 and CDR2: MNHEY, SVGAGI. The CDR3 nucleotides read TGTGCCAGCAGGCGCGAGACAGATACGCAGTATTTT. It translates to CASRRETDTQYF.

This clone was seen a handful of times. CDR3 DNA: TGTGCCAGCAGCTCTGGTCCTAGCGGGAGTTATGAGCAGTTCTTC. It translates to CASSSGPSGSYEQFF. V is TRBV5-6 and J is TRBJ2-1; 10 bases are shared with TRBD2. Trimming at V came to 3 bases and at J to 8 bases, leaving 8 bases not matched to a gene. The V gene's germline CDR1 is SGHDT and CDR2 YYEEEE. The CDR3 length is 15 residues.

The J gene is TRBJ2-7, the V gene TRBV6-5; D gene unclear. The CDR3 covers 14 residues. The germline V gene has CDR1 MNHEY and CDR2 SVGAGI. Trimming stripped 2 bases from V and 0 bases from J, with 8 bases between. The CDR3 DNA is TGTGCCAGCAGTTACCAGGAATTCTCCTACGAGCAGTACTTC. Translating it yields CASSYQEFSYEQYF.

The V and J genes are TRBV6-6 and TRBJ2-5; D is perhaps TRBD1 (6 bases). CDR1 and CDR2 (germline): MNHNY, SVGAGI (reference sequence). The V and J ends lost 7 bases and 4 bases respectively, with 13 bases between them. The CDR3 contains 13 residues. The CDR3 nucleotides are TGTGCCAGCACCCTGGACAGTCCAGAGACCCAGTACTTC. Protein sequence: CASTLDSPETQYF.

The CDR3 coding sequence is TGTGCCAGCAGTCCTAGCGGGGCAACCTACGAGCAGTACTTC. Its translation: CASSPSGATYEQYF. The J gene is TRBJ2-7, the V gene TRBV7-6; 9 nucleotides line up with TRBD2. In germline, CDR1 is SGHVS, CDR2 FNYEAQ. This CDR3 is built from 14 residues. J was trimmed by 2 bases and V by 6 bases; bases with no gene match: 5. The whole variable domain, filled in from reference TRBV7-6 and TRBJ2-7, reads GAGVSQSPRYKVTKRGQDVALRCDPISGHVSLYWYRQALGQGPEFLTYFNYEAQQDKSGLPNDRFSAERPEGSISTLTIQRTEQRDSAMYRCASSPSGATYEQYFGPGTRLTVT.

This clone was counted only a few times. The rearrangement links TRBV9 to TRBJ2-3; D is ambiguous. This CDR3 is 12 amino acids long. Germline V gene sequence: CDR1 SGDLS, CDR2 YYNGEE. V was trimmed by 0 bases and J by 4 bases, leaving 3 bases between them. DNA for the CDR3: TGTGCCAGCAGCGTAGGCGCAGATACGCAGTATTTT. Translated, it gives CASSVGADTQYF.

The chain joins TRBV29-1 to TRBJ2-3; TRBD2 matches 10 bases. The ends lost 7 bases at V and 0 bases at J; junction bases unmatched: 4. The V gene's germline CDR1 is SQVTM and CDR2 ANQGSEA. The length of the CDR3 is 14 residues. CDR3 residues: CSAVLAGSTDTQYF. The CDR3 DNA reads TGCAGCGCCGTACTAGCGGGGAGCACAGATACGCAGTATTTT.

This clone was counted only a few times. This chain uses TRBV4-1 with TRBJ2-3; a weak D match, TRBD1 (5 bases). Trimming removed 3 bases at V and 2 bases at J, with 9 bases between. Per the germline V gene, CDR1 is MGHRA and CDR2 is YSYEKL. CDR3 length: 14 residues. The CDR3 DNA sequence: TGCGCCAGCAGCCAGACAGAAGACACAGATACGCAGTATTTT. Amino acid sequence: CASSQTEDTDTQYF.

This clone was detected only once. The J gene is TRBJ2-7, the V gene TRBV6-1; no firm D call. CDR1 is MNHNS, CDR2 SASEGT, per germline. This CDR3 contains 12 residues. Trimming left V 3 bases short and J 3 bases short, with 6 bases between. CDR3 residues: CASSEGSYEQYF. The CDR3 DNA is TGTGCCAGCAGTGAGGGCAGCTACGAGCAGTACTTC.

About this clone: In the same sample, other DNA sequences code for this CDR3. J is TRBJ1-2 and V is TRBV6-5; TRBD1 aligns across 10 bases. Per the germline V gene, CDR1 is MNHEY and CDR2 is SVGAGI. With V trimmed by 0 bases and J by 4 bases, 5 bases remained unmatched. The CDR3 runs to 16 residues. The CDR3 spells CASSYSRTGGSYGYTF. Here the CDR3 DNA reads TGTGCCAGCAGTTACTCGCGGACAGGGGGTAGCTATGGCTACACCTTC.

The J gene is TRBJ2-1, the V gene TRBV2; D perhaps matches TRBD2 (6 bases). Looked up from germline, CDR1 is SNHLY and CDR2 is FYNNEI. There are 14 residues in the CDR3. V gave up 6 bases and J gave up 4 bases, with 13 bases separating them. The CDR3 loop reads CASSPDLAYNEQFF. The CDR3 coding sequence is TGTGCCAGCAGCCCCGATCTAGCGTACAATGAGCAGTTCTTC.

The chain recombines TRBV7-9 with TRBJ1-1; weak D call: TRBD1 (5 bases). The CDR3 loop spans 14 amino acids. Germline CDR1 and CDR2: SEHNR and FQNEAQ (reference sequence). Between the trimmed V and J ends, which lost 5 bases and 4 bases, there was a span of 14 bases. The CDR3 is CASSTGRGSTEAFF. DNA for the CDR3: TGTGCCAGCAGCACGGGACGGGGGAGCACTGAAGCTTTCTTT. The full variable domain, completed using reference TRBV7-9 and TRBJ1-1, is DTGVSQNPRHKITKRGQNVTFRCDPISEHNRLYWYRQTLGQGPEFLTYFQNEAQLEKSRLLSDRFSAERPKGSFSTLEIQRTEQGDSAMYLCASSTGRGSTEAFFGQGTRLTVV.

This clone was counted only a few times. CDR3 DNA: TGTGCCAGCAGCCCGAGACTGACAGGGGCCGAAGAGACCCAGTACTTC. This sequence encodes CASSPRLTGAEETQYF. The rearrangement joins TRBV5-4 to TRBJ2-5; 8 bases map to TRBD1. CDR3 length: 16 amino acids. The germline gives CDR1 SGHNT, CDR2 YYREEE (reference sequence). V was pared by 4 bases and J by 3 bases, with 11 bases of the junction left unmatched.

V usage is TRBV11-2 and J usage is TRBJ2-3, with a tentative D call TRBD1 (6 bases). The CDR3 is 16 amino acids. CDR1 is SGHAT and CDR2 is FQNNGV in the germline V gene. V was clipped by 6 bases and J by 1 base, with 17 bases between them. The CDR3 sequence: CASRPPRGGRTDTQYF. CDR3 nucleotides: TGTGCCAGCAGACCCCCCAGGGGCGGACGCACAGATACGCAGTATTTT.

Of note for this clone: One end of the junction fails to match germline, which may point to a read error. The chain has TRBV30 and TRBJ2-5; the D gene is possibly TRBD2 (6 bases). Germline CDR1 reads GTSNPN; CDR2 reads SVGIG (reference sequence). CDR3 length: 13 amino acids. The CDR3 DNA is TGTGCCTGGAGTGCAAGGGTACGGGAGACCCGGTACTTC. Its translation is CAWSARVRETRYF.

The rearrangement links TRBV9 to TRBJ1-1, with 12 bases lining up with TRBD1. V dropped 4 bases and J dropped 5; count of bases not matched to a gene: 6. From germline, CDR1 is SGDLS and CDR2 YYNGEE. This CDR3 contains 15 residues. CDR3 nucleotide sequence: TGTGCCAGCAGCACAACGGGACAGGGGGCGACTGAAGCTTTCTTT. It specifies CASSTTGQGATEAFF.

The genes are TRBV20-1 and TRBJ1-1; D not resolved. The V end was cut by 8 bases, the J end by 2 bases, with 6 bases between. The CDR3 consists of 10 residues. CDR1 is DFQATT, CDR2 SNEGSKA, per germline (reference sequence). CDR3 DNA sequence: TGCAGTTCCCCAAACACTGAAGCTTTCTTT. It encodes CSSPNTEAFF.

CDR3 region: CASSPRTGGLSPETQYF. The CDR3 DNA sequence: TGTGCCAGCAGTCCCCGGACAGGGGGTCTCTCCCCAGAGACCCAGTACTTC. The chain couples TRBV27 to TRBJ2-5; 10 bases fit TRBD1. The CDR3 runs to 17 residues. The V segment lost 5 bases and the J segment 4 bases; nucleotides outside the gene matches: 13. Germline-derived CDR1 and CDR2 are MNHEY and SMNVEV (reference sequence).